This T cell receptor (beta chain) appears in the sequencing data of a study of beta chain features in type 1 diabetes. Study-level background: The patients were much like the healthy donors in age, gender and cell yields.

Findings and limits, study-wide: PCR might favor shorter templates, equally in patients and controls. In all four CD4+ subsets, TCRB CDR3 length was significantly, moderately reduced in type 1 diabetes. Type 1 diabetes patients had VDJ junctions that carried fewer insertions and more deletions.

Sorted populations were all over 95% pure. Every bit of the isolated RNA underwent reverse transcription, so sequencing read expressed TCRB transcripts. Only in-frame clones appear in the TCRdb table, and some are missing; sequencing was by immunoSEQ multiplex PCR. The data show under 300,000 clones, approximately 15% seen once. Of note for this clone: Its target is not known.

What was sequenced was naive CD4+ T cells from blood. This sequence originates from a man between 25 and 39 years old with type 1 diabetes.

CDR3 protein: CASSLRSTSGYYNEQFF. Here the CDR3 DNA reads TGTGCCAGCAGTCTACGCTCTACTAGCGGGTACTACAATGAGCAGTTCTTC. The V gene is TRBV27, the J gene TRBJ2-1; 9 nucleotides line up with TRBD2. The CDR3 spans 17 residues. Germline assignment: CDR1 MNHEY and CDR2 SMNVEV (reference sequence). With V trimmed by 5 bases and J by 3 bases, 11 bases remained unmatched.